This T cell receptor (beta chain) was recorded in a study of cytotoxic CD8 clonotypes in ibrutinib-treated CLL. Study-level background: Among the patients, around ten presented as relapsed/refractory and roughly 14 as treatment-naive; 17 showed unmutated IGHV. Each sample contained, on average, almost 260,000 productive templates and 95,000 or so productive rearrangements. Study observations and caveats: Lymph node repertoires were not studied, and sampling times were unmatched.

Points on this clone: The antigen remains undetermined.

Per germline, CDR1 KGHSH and CDR2 LQKENI. The V end lost 5 bases, the J end lost 2 bases, and 11 bases lay between the germline ends. This CDR3 spans 14 amino acids. Repertoires were generated with immunoSEQ multiplex PCR, while TCRdb's copy carries only in-frame clones and drops some. The sample includes under 200,000 clones, approximately 80% of them seen just once. Cryopreserved PBMCs were the source of around 2 micrograms of genomic DNA, which went to TCR beta libraries. The TCR comes from a human donor with chronic lymphocytic leukemia. The starting material was PBMCs, obtained after 12 months of ibrutinib treatment. The chain employs TRBV18 and TRBJ2-3; a possible D gene is TRBD2 (5 bases). In nucleotides, the CDR3 is TGTGCCAGCTCATCTACTAGTAACACAGATACGCAGTATTTT. It translates to CASSSTSNTDTQYF. Combining the CDR3 with reference TRBV18 and TRBJ2-3 gives the whole variable domain NAGVMQNPRHLVRRRGQEARLRCSPMKGHSHVYWYRQLPEEGLKFMVYLQKENIIDESGMPKERFSAEFPKEGPSILRIQQVVRGDSAAYFCASSSTSNTDTQYFGPGTRLTVL.